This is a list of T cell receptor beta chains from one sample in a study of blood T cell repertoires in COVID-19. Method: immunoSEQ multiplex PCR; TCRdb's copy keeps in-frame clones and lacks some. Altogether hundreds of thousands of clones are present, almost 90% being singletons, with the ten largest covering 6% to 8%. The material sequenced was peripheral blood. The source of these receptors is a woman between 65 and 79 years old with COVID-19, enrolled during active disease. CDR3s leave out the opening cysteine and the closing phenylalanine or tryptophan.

CDR3: ASTKTGGNEQF
V: TRBV6-5

CDR3: SASPVSGGENEQF
V: TRBV20-1

CDR3: ASSIVGGVGNQPQH
V: TRBV19

CDR3: ATSRDRGSYT
V: TRBV15

CDR3: ATSRVQDRGEQY
V: TRBV15

CDR3: ASSSGAGTGNTIY
V: TRBV18

CDR3: ASSQDPTGGNQPQH
V: TRBV4-3

CDR3: ASSFGQGANEKLF
V: TRBV11-2

CDR3: ASSPQMSSYEQY
V: TRBV7-2

CDR3: ATSDRRTGNYGYT
V: TRBV24-1

CDR3: ASMARERNGYT
V: TRBV7-8

CDR3: ASSLGTSGGYNEQF
V: TRBV7-3

CDR3: SGDSSYNEQF
V: TRBV29-1

CDR3: ASSWAGPSGNTIY
V: TRBV6-5

CDR3: ASSPVGQGAETQY
V: TRBV18

CDR3: ASSQDTYGYT
V: TRBV5-6

CDR3: AWSAERPGVEQF
V: TRBV30

CDR3: ASSEFGRQGAYEQY
V: TRBV6-1

CDR3: ASSPQTGDIGGYT
V: TRBV27

CDR3: ASSPTGHNEKLF
V: TRBV18

CDR3: ASSELGANEKLF
V: TRBV2

CDR3: ASSAIALTGGQDGYT
V: TRBV28

CDR3: ASSLGQGYGETQY
V: TRBV5-8

CDR3: ASSSGGAEAF
V: TRBV27